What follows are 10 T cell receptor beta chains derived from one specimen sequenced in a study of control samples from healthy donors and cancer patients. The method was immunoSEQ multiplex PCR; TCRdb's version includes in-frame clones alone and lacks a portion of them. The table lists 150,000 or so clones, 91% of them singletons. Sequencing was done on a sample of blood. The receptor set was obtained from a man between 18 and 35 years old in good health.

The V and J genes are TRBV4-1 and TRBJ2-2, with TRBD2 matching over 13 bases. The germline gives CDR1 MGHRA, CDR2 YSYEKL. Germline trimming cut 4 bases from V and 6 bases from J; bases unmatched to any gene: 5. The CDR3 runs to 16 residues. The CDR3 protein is CASSRSGLAGAGELFF. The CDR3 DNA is TGCGCCAGCAGCCGGTCCGGACTAGCGGGGGCCGGGGAGCTGTTTTTT.

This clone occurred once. CDR3 coding DNA: TGTGCCAGCAGTGAAGGCACAATGAGTGGCTACACCTTC. Its translation is CASSEGTMSGYTF. V gene TRBV2 combines with J gene TRBJ1-2, with D unclear. CDR1 is SNHLY and CDR2 is FYNNEI in the germline V gene. The CDR3 runs to 13 residues. The V and J ends lost 1 base and 7 bases respectively, with 10 bases between them.

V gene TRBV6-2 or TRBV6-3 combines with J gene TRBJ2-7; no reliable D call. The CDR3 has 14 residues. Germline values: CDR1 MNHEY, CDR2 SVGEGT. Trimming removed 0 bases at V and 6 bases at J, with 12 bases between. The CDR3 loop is CASSYSEKGGEQYF. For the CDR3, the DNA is TGTGCCAGCAGTTACTCGGAAAAGGGCGGCGAGCAGTACTTC.

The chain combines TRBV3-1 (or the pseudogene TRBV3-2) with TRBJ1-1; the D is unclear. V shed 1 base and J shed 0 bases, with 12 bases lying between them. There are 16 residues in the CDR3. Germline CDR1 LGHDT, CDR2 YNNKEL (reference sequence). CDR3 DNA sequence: TGTGCCAGCAGCCAAGTACTAGGCACCATGAACACTGAAGCTTTCTTT. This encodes CASSQVLGTMNTEAFF.

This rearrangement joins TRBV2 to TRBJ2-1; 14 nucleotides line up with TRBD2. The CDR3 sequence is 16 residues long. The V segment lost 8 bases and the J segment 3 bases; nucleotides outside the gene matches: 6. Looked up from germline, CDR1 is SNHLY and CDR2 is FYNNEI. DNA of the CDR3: TGTGCCAGCGGACTAGCGGGGGGACTTTTCTACAATGAGCAGTTCTTC. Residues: CASGLAGGLFYNEQFF.

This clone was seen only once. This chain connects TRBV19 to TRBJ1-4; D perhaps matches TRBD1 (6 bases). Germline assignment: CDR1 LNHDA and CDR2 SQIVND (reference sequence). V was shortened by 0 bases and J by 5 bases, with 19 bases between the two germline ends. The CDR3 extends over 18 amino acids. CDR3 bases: TGTGCCAGTAGTATAGAAAGACAGGCGACCTGGGAGAATGAAAAACTGTTTTTT. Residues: CASSIERQATWENEKLFF.

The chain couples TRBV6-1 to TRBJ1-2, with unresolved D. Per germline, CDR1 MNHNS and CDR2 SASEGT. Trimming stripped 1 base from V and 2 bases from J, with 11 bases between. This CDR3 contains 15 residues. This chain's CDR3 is CASSEGAGRNYGYTF. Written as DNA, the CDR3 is TGTGCCAGCAGTGAAGGGGCAGGTCGCAACTATGGCTACACCTTC.

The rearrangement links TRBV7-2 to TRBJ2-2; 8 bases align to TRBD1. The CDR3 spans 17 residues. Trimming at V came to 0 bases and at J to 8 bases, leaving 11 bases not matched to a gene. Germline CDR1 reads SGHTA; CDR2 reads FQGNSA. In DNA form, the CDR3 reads TGTGCCAGCAGCTTAGCGGGGCAGGGGGCGTTTGGTGGGGAGCTGTTTTTT. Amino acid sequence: CASSLAGQGAFGGELFF.

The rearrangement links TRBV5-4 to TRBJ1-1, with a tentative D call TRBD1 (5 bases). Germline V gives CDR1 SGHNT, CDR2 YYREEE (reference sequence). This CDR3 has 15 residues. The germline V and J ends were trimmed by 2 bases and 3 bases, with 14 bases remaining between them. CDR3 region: CASSFGRGWDTEAFF. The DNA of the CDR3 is TGTGCCAGCAGCTTCGGGAGGGGCTGGGACACTGAAGCTTTCTTT.

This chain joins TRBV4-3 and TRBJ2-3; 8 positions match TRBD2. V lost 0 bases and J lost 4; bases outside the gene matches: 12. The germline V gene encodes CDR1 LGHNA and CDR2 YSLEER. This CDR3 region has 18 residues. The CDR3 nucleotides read TGCGCCAGCAGCCAAGAACCAGCGGGGGAGAATAGGGCAGATACGCAGTATTTT. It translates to CASSQEPAGENRADTQYF.